Shown below are 10 T cell receptor beta chains from a single sample sequenced in a study of post-analysis software for immune sequencing data. Study-wide findings and caveats: Patients used several TRBV segments, including TRBV5-6, TRBV5-1 and TRBV20-1, more often than controls.

Antigen specificity for these receptors is unknown. Unique molecular identifiers featured in each of the TCR beta cDNA libraries. Using its own MiXCR run on the PCR reads, TCRdb lists one record per CDR3 protein. The repertoire has about 540,000 distinct CDR3 sequences, approximately 31% of them found once; the top ten carry 4.5% to 7.5%. Material for sequencing was blood. All receptors derive from a girl younger than 18 with multiple sclerosis.

The chain combines TRBV24-1 with TRBJ2-3; 10 bases are a match to TRBD1. Germline trimming cut 8 bases from V and 0 bases from J; bases unmatched to any gene: 7. The CDR3 spans 16 residues. In germline, CDR1 is KGHDR, CDR2 SFDVKD. The CDR3 sequence is CATMGGQGVSTDTQYF. The CDR3 DNA is TGTGCCACCATGGGCGGACAGGGGGTAAGCACAGATACGCAGTATTTT.

This clonotype came up a few times. The V and J genes are TRBV20-1 and TRBJ2-5; D gene uncertain. With 5 bases removed from V and 2 bases from J, the gap between germline ends came to 18 bases. Germline V lookup: CDR1 DFQATT, CDR2 SNEGSKA (reference sequence). The CDR3 totals 15 residues. This CDR3 is CSASEPRVSQETQYF. CDR3 coding DNA: TGCAGTGCTTCCGAGCCCCGGGTCTCACAAGAGACCCAGTACTTC.

V and J are TRBV10-2 and TRBJ2-5; D not resolved. V was cut by 3 bases and J by 4 bases, with 21 bases left in between. Germline V gene data show CDR1 as WSHSY and CDR2 as SAAADI. This CDR3 is 17 amino acids long. CDR3 coding DNA: TGCGCCAGCAGTGACAGATTTGGCGAGGCCTGGGGAGAGACCCAGTACTTC. Amino acid sequence: CASSDRFGEAWGETQYF.

This clonotype was recorded a few times. V and J are TRBV12-3 or TRBV12-4 and TRBJ2-1; D uncertain. The V end was cut by 3 bases, the J end by 3 bases, with 15 bases between. The CDR3 consists of 16 residues. The DNA for the CDR3 is TGTGCCAGCAGTTTCCGGCGCCTAATGCTCTACAATGAGCAGTTCTTC. Translating it yields CASSFRRLMLYNEQFF.

The genes are TRBV12-3 or TRBV12-4 and TRBJ2-4, with 9 bases fitting TRBD2. Losses at the gene ends were 0 bases for V and 7 bases for J; bases not matched to a gene: 7. The CDR3 covers 16 residues. CDR3 sequence: CASSLALRTSENIQYF. The CDR3 region has the DNA TGTGCCAGCAGTTTAGCGCTTAGGACTAGCGAGAACATTCAGTACTTC.

This clonotype has more than one count but fewer than ten. The CDR3 is CSAWTGNQPQHF. In DNA form, the CDR3 reads TGCAGTGCATGGACAGGCAATCAGCCCCAGCATTTT. The V gene is TRBV20-1, the J gene TRBJ1-5, with D possibly matching TRBD1 (6 bases). The CDR3 length is 12 residues. CDR1 DFQATT and CDR2 SNEGSKA come from the germline V gene (reference sequence). With 6 bases removed from V and 2 bases from J, the gap between germline ends came to 8 bases.

The chain is built from TRBV5-1 and TRBJ1-4, with unresolved D. V lost 4 bases and J 7 bases, leaving 11 bases between the germline ends. The germline gives CDR1 SGHRS, CDR2 YFSETQ. The CDR3 is made up of 13 amino acids. The CDR3 sequence is CASSKGVGEKLFF. Written as DNA, the CDR3 is TGCGCCAGCAGCAAGGGCGTGGGTGAAAAACTGTTTTTT. The entire variable domain, with the rest obtained from reference TRBV5-1 and TRBJ1-4, is as follows: KAGVTQTPRYLIKTRGQQVTLSCSPISGHRSVSWYQQTPGQGLQFLFEYFSETQRNKGNFPGRFSGRQFSNSRSEMNVSTLELGDSALYLCASSKGVGEKLFFGSGTQLSVL.

The chain uses TRBV5-1 and TRBJ1-2, with 9 nucleotides matching TRBD1. V shed 0 bases and J 7 bases; nucleotides not matched to a gene: 13. The V gene's germline CDR1 is SGHRS and CDR2 YFSETQ. The CDR3 is 17 residues long. CDR3 sequence (DNA): TGCGCCAGCAGCTTGGCCACGGGACAGGGATTCTTCTCTGGCTACACCTTC. Translating gives CASSLATGQGFFSGYTF.

This clonotype has only a few counts. The genes are TRBV7-2 and TRBJ1-2; D not resolved. The CDR3 has 15 residues. CDR1 is SGHTA, CDR2 FQGNSA, per germline. Trimming took 0 bases from V and 0 from J, leaving 8 bases between them. CDR3 sequence reads: CASSLAGPANYGYTF. In DNA form, the CDR3 reads TGTGCCAGCAGCTTAGCAGGGCCCGCTAACTATGGCTACACCTTC.

V is TRBV20-1 and J is TRBJ1-1; no clear D gene. CDR1 and CDR2 from the germline V gene are DFQATT and SNEGSKA (reference sequence). The CDR3 runs 14 residues. V shed 0 bases and J shed 1 base, with 9 bases lying between them. The CDR3 nucleotides are TGCAGTGCTAGAGATCCTAGGGAGAACACTGAAGCTTTCTTT. Residues: CSARDPRENTEAFF.